A selection of T cell receptor beta chains follows, all from one sample in a study of T cell responses to AZD1222 COVID-19 vaccine. Using immunoSEQ multiplex PCR, the repertoire was profiled, and TCRdb retains in-frame clones only, with some absent. The data show around 60,000 clones, 75% to 95% seen once. The sequenced sample was peripheral blood, obtained 28 days after the second dose of the MenACWY control vaccine. All receptors come from an adult who received the MenACWY meningococcal vaccine as a control. CDR3s leave out the opening cysteine and the closing phenylalanine or tryptophan.

j_gene,v_gene,len,CDR3aa
TRBJ2-4,TRBV6-5,13,ASSITGVAKNIQY
TRBJ2-1,TRBV7-3,13,ASSRSGSSYNEQF
TRBJ1-1,TRBV7-2,11,ASSFVGDTEAF
TRBJ2-7,TRBV5-1,11,ASSLEGRYEQY
TRBJ2-5,TRBV27,12,ASSLPGQQETQY
TRBJ2-7,TRBV9,12,ASSSRGVGYEQY
TRBJ1-1,TRBV19,13,ASSPRGGANTEAF
TRBJ1-2,TRBV18,14,ASTLTGPSANYGYT
TRBJ1-6,TRBV7-2,17,ASSGGGGLYSSYNSPLH
TRBJ2-2,TRBV11-2,9,ASSNWRELF
TRBJ2-7,TRBV30,13,AWMAPWSGLYEQY
TRBJ2-1,TRBV7-2,12,ASSRTSGSNEQF
TRBJ2-3,TRBV21-1,16,ASSPVGAKGLHTDTQY
TRBJ2-4,TRBV5-4,14,ASSLAGGVTKNIQY
TRBJ2-7,TRBV18,13,ASSPPLQGKDEQY
TRBJ2-1,TRBV7-9,10,ASTIRGGEQF
TRBJ2-1,TRBV6-2/TRBV6-3,10,ASSQSPNEQF
TRBJ1-5,TRBV9,13,ASSPGRGGNQPQH
TRBJ2-3,TRBV2,12,ASSEEGITDTQY
TRBJ2-3,TRBV18,13,ASSPVPLAGDTQY
TRBJ2-2,TRBV6-5,9,ASRGPGELF
TRBJ2-5,TRBV5-6,12,ASSFTSGPGTQY
TRBJ2-7,TRBV28,11,ASCGGRIYEQY
TRBJ1-2,TRBV7-9,14,ASSTSWTVNIYGYT
TRBJ1-2,TRBV7-2,13,ASSPKGASWDGYT
TRBJ2-1,TRBV6-6,12,ASRRTGGGNEQF
TRBJ1-5,TRBV19,15,ASNAGPSGAGNQPQH
TRBJ2-1,TRBV24-1,14,ATSEGLGRHDNEQF
TRBJ2-7,TRBV4-2,13,ASSQDSLGVTEQY
TRBJ1-2,TRBV10-3,15,AISESSGTGLKNGYT
TRBJ1-4,TRBV11-3,16,ASSLSKNPVATNEKLF
TRBJ1-1,TRBV5-4,13,ASSLVSGAQTEAF
TRBJ2-2,TRBV7-2,14,ASSLPGRTRAGELF
TRBJ1-1,TRBV19,15,ASSLRLLQGVRAEAF
TRBJ2-4,TRBV30,10,AWSPQGDIQY
TRBJ1-6,TRBV5-1,13,ASANGGVRNSPLH
TRBJ2-7,TRBV15,11,ATSGQGAYEQY
TRBJ2-3,TRBV19,13,ASSTRKTTRDTQY
TRBJ1-6,TRBV2,10,ASGEGASPLH
TRBJ2-7,TRBV19,13,ASSGTHGRNYEQY
TRBJ1-5,TRBV6-5,13,ATEGMTGTRQPQH
TRBJ1-4,TRBV5-1,13,ASSPTTGAAEKLF
TRBJ1-2,TRBV3-1/TRBV3-2,10,ASSQVGRGYT
TRBJ1-2,TRBV5-6,13,ASSLGQVQFYGYT
TRBJ1-6,TRBV30,12,AWSGPGDNSPLH
TRBJ2-7,TRBV6-5,11,ASLLTGGNEQY
TRBJ2-7,TRBV18,13,ASSPRQGRTPEQY
TRBJ2-2,TRBV6-5,13,ASSTGTSGTGELF
TRBJ2-4,TRBV9,15,ASSVDPPGGVENIQY
TRBJ2-1,TRBV5-4,13,ASSLPAGAGNEQF
TRBJ1-1,TRBV9,12,ASSVAYRGTEAF
TRBJ1-6,TRBV6-2/TRBV6-3,13,ASSYTGVTNSPLH
TRBJ1-5,TRBV6-2/TRBV6-3,11,ASSYTGIQPQH